This T cell receptor beta chain was recovered during a study of multiple sclerosis patients with progressive multifocal leukoencephalopathy. Time point defined: time of PML onset. The CDR3 runs 12 residues. Germline loops: CDR1 MNHEY, CDR2 SVGAGI. This clone appeared a few times. One end of the junction does not line up with germline, which may come from a read error. TCRdb's copy holds only in-frame clones and misses some; the assay was immunoSEQ multiplex PCR. The sample consists of approximately 35,000 clones, more than 85% of them appearing once. This sequence originates from a human donor with progressive multifocal leukoencephalopathy. This chain connects TRBV6-5 to TRBJ2-7; no firm D call. This material consisted of PBMCs, taken from a patient treated with natalizumab. The CDR3 nucleotides read TGTGCCATCAGTGCACGGCACTACGAGCAGTACTTC. Residues: CAISARHYEQYF.